Below are 9 T cell receptor beta chains sequenced from a single sample in a study of Graves' ophthalmopathy and Graves' hyperthyroidism. RNA transcripts served as template for amplifying TCR beta CDR3 sequences. The first-round RT-PCR employed HTBI primers together with the Qiagen OneStep RT-PCR kit. A multiplex PCR was then performed as the second round. TCRdb reprocessed the multiplex PCR reads via MiXCR and lists one record per CDR3 protein. Counted here are over a million distinct CDR3 sequences, 35% to 40% occurring once; the ten biggest clones make up approximately 10%. The specimen was peripheral blood or thyroid tissue (not recorded which). The receptors here all came from an adult man with Graves' hyperthyroidism.

The chain carries TRBV5-1 and TRBJ1-6; D is undetermined. Germline CDR1 is SGHRS and CDR2 is YFSETQ. The CDR3 totals 14 residues. V gave up 0 bases and J gave up 8 bases, with 9 bases separating them. CDR3 loop: CASSLEAEYSPLHF. Written as DNA, the CDR3 is TGCGCCAGCAGCTTGGAGGCAGAGTATTCACCCCTCCACTTT.

This sequence joins TRBV7-2 and TRBJ2-7, with 12 bases aligning to TRBD1. V dropped 3 bases and J dropped 9; count of bases not matched to a gene: 0. The CDR3 is 12 residues long. The V gene's germline CDR1 is SGHTA and CDR2 FQGNSA. CDR3 in amino acids: CASSLGQGAQYF. The CDR3 DNA follows: TGTGCCAGCAGCTTGGGACAGGGGGCGCAGTACTTC.

This clonotype was seen at least ten times. The genes are TRBV29-1 and TRBJ1-1, with TRBD1 as a possible D gene (5 bases). V was clipped by 4 bases and J by 4 bases, with 16 bases between them. The CDR3 covers 14 residues. Germline CDR1 is SQVTM and CDR2 is ANQGSEA. CDR3 DNA sequence: TGCAGCGTTGCTTCCGGGGGAATATTCACTGAAGCTTTCTTT. This gives the protein CSVASGGIFTEAFF.

This chain uses TRBV5-1 with TRBJ2-7; D is unclear. Germline CDR1 SGHRS, CDR2 YFSETQ. V was cut by 4 bases and J by 7 bases, with 15 bases left in between. The CDR3 consists of 13 residues. The CDR3 nucleotides are TGCGCCAGCAGCCAAGATGGAACTTTGGAGCAGTACTTC. Its translation: CASSQDGTLEQYF.

This clonotype was detected only a few times. Sequence at one end of the junction differs from germline and may be a read error. CDR3 DNA sequence: TGCAGCGAGGCACAGGGGACGAACACTGGAAACACCGTATATTTT. It codes for CSEAQGTNTGNTVYF. This chain links TRBV29-1 with TRBJ1-3, with 7 bases lining up with TRBD1. Germline assignment: CDR1 SQVTM and CDR2 ANQGSEA. This CDR3 spans 15 amino acids.

This clonotype was found many times. The chain has TRBV4-1 and TRBJ1-6, with a possible D match to TRBD1 (6 bases). CDR1 is MGHRA, CDR2 YSYEKL, per germline. This CDR3 has 15 residues. Deletions cut 1 base from V and 13 bases from J, with 17 bases between. CDR3 DNA sequence: TGCGCCAGCAGCCAAGCTCTCAGGGGCAAATCCCCCCTCCACTTT. Its translation: CASSQALRGKSPLHF.

This clonotype came up a few times. V gene TRBV25-1 combines with J gene TRBJ1-1, with D possibly being TRBD1 (6 bases). Germline CDR1 is MGHDK and CDR2 is SYGVNS. V dropped 8 bases and J dropped 4 bases, with 11 bases sitting between them. This CDR3 has 12 amino acids. For the CDR3, the DNA is TGTGCCAGCTTGGGGGGCAGCACTGAAGCTTTCTTT. It encodes CASLGGSTEAFF.

This chain joins TRBV7-9 and TRBJ1-2; D remains ambiguous. The CDR3 spans 14 residues. Per the germline V gene, CDR1 is SEHNR and CDR2 is FQNEAQ (reference sequence). V lost 2 bases, J lost 3 bases, and 10 bases lay in between. CDR3 DNA sequence: TGTGCCAGCAGCTTAACCTCGGACTACTATGGCTACACCTTC. Amino acids: CASSLTSDYYGYTF.

This clonotype was picked up many times. This chain links TRBV13 with TRBJ1-1; D ambiguous. The CDR3 runs 14 residues. The V gene's germline CDR1 is PRHDT and CDR2 FYEKMQ (reference sequence). With 4 bases removed from V and 4 bases from J, the gap between germline ends came to 13 bases. CDR3 region: CASSSWVGVTEAFF. Written as DNA, the CDR3 is TGTGCCAGCAGCTCCTGGGTCGGGGTCACTGAAGCTTTCTTT. Full variable domain (rest looked up from reference TRBV13 and TRBJ1-1): AAGVIQSPRHLIKEKRETATLKCYPIPRHDTVYWYQQGPGQDPQFLISFYEKMQSDKGSIPDRFSAQQFSDYHSELNMSSLELGDSALYFCASSSWVGVTEAFFGQGTRLTVV.